This TCR beta chain was sequenced in a study of cytomegalovirus exposure and HLA in healthy donors. Whole-study context: T cells numbering approximately 170 million yielded 100 million to 120 million unique TCR beta sequences in an earlier analysis. Notes on the study in general: Among TCR beta chains, those listed as cytomegalovirus-associated numbered around 160. A later analysis found common viral pathogens apparently linked to several of the most significant clusters.

This CDR3 contains 15 residues. Germline CDR1 is LGHNA and CDR2 is YSLEER. The V and J ends lost 4 bases and 4 bases respectively, with 17 bases between them. To note about this clone: The antigen is undetermined.

PCR primers comprised 60 Vbeta and 13 Jbeta primers. Sequencing used immunoSEQ multiplex PCR; TCRdb keeps in-frame clones, though not all of them. The sample consists of approximately 110,000 clones, almost 70% of them appearing once. The sequence came from a man aged 25-45 years in good health and CMV-seronegative. V gene TRBV4-3 combines with J gene TRBJ2-7; maybe TRBD1 (5 bases). The sample was PBMCs. CDR3 DNA: TGCGCCAGCAGCCCCAGGGCAGGGCAGAAGTACGAGCAGTACTTC. The encoded protein is CASSPRAGQKYEQYF.